This T cell receptor (beta chain) is from a study of blood T cell repertoires in COVID-19. In the study overall: PBMCs, B-cell-depleted T cells, or T cells were the source of the cDNA or gDNA that made up the material.

Seattle's enrolled individuals joined amid active infection and were then monitored longitudinally. The CDR3 covers 20 residues. J was trimmed by 3 bases and V by 4 bases; bases with no gene match: 20. Germline values: CDR1 SGDLS, CDR2 YYNGEE. Original processing notes: Scientists estimated how many nucleated cells there were by amplifying reference gene primers. Repertoires were generated with immunoSEQ multiplex PCR, while TCRdb's copy carries only in-frame clones and drops some. That table is the source of V, J and clone size, and D and trimming were worked out from the DNA. The top ten hold 4.5% to 6% of the sample, which has 100,000 to 150,000 clones, around 76% seen once.

The V gene is TRBV9, the J gene TRBJ2-3; 10 positions match TRBD1. Source material: peripheral blood. This sequence was found in an older man with COVID-19, enrolled during active disease. DNA of the CDR3: TGTGCCAGCAGCCCGGACGGGGTTCGGGACAGGGGAGGGAGAACAGATACGCAGTATTTT. It specifies CASSPDGVRDRGGRTDTQYF.